A selection of T cell receptor beta chains follows, all from one sample in a study of Ad26.COV2.S vaccination and SARS-CoV-2 variants. The table came from immunoSEQ multiplex PCR; TCRdb's copy has only in-frame clones and leaves some out. The sample yields hundreds of thousands of clones, about 88% seen once. The source was peripheral blood, collected in a trial of Ad26.COV2.S vaccine versus placebo. The receptor source for this set is a person aged 18-65 years who received the Ad26.COV2.S COVID-19 vaccine or a placebo. Both conserved end residues are part of each CDR3. The D gene is left open where the match is weak. A clone size is listed for some rows: how often the clone was seen (once, few, many), or a class if it is expanded.

d_call	v_call	j_call	clone_size	cdr3_aa	cdr3_nt
TRBD1	TRBV28	TRBJ1-5	-	CASSRSQGADQPQHF	TGTGCCAGCAGCCGATCACAGGGGGCCGATCAGCCCCAGCATTTT
-	TRBV19	TRBJ1-5	-	CASTGYSNQPQHF	TGTGCCAGTACAGGGTATAGCAATCAGCCCCAGCATTTT
-	TRBV28	TRBJ2-7	once	CASSLGTTAPATQYF	TGTGCTAGCAGTTTGGGCACCACAGCCCCAGCTACTCAGTACTTC
-	TRBV11-2	TRBJ2-3	-	CASSLEGSGTQYF	TGTGCCAGCAGCTTAGAAGGGTCCGGTACGCAGTATTTT
TRBD1	TRBV5-8	TRBJ1-5	-	CASRSRTGSNQPQHF	TGTGCCAGCAGATCCCGGACAGGGAGCAATCAGCCCCAGCATTTT
-	TRBV7-9	TRBJ1-2	-	CASSLTHMDGYTF	TGTGCCAGCAGCTTAACCCATATGGATGGCTACACCTTC
-	TRBV9	TRBJ2-1	once	CASSADINEQFF	TGTGCCAGCAGCGCGGACATCAATGAGCAGTTCTTC
-	TRBV5-4	TRBJ1-1	-	CASSLASPAGLGAEAFF	TGTGCCAGCAGCTTGGCATCCCCGGCAGGGCTTGGCGCTGAAGCTTTCTTT
-	TRBV15	TRBJ1-3	-	CATSRDRGNTIYF	TGTGCCACCAGCAGAGATCGGGGAAACACCATATATTTT
-	TRBV25-1	TRBJ1-2	-	CASSEVGARGYTF	TGTGCCAGCAGTGAGGTAGGGGCGAGAGGCTACACCTTC
-	TRBV19	TRBJ1-5	-	CASSGTWGRLSNQPQHF	TGTGCCAGTAGTGGAACCTGGGGAAGACTTAGCAATCAGCCCCAGCATTTT
-	TRBV6-4	TRBJ1-1	-	CASSLQENTEAFF	TGTGCCAGCAGTCTACAGGAGAACACTGAAGCTTTCTTT
-	TRBV25-1	TRBJ1-6	-	CASSESILSRGLYSPLHF	TGTGCCAGCAGTGAATCAATCCTTTCCCGGGGGCTTTACTCACCCCTCCACTTT
-	TRBV20-1	TRBJ1-4	-	CSASVSSTNEKLFF	TGCAGTGCTAGTGTGAGCTCAACTAATGAAAAACTGTTTTTT
-	TRBV9	TRBJ2-5	few	CASSSGGVGGETQYF	TGTGCCAGCAGCTCAGGAGGGGTCGGGGGAGAGACCCAGTACTTC
-	TRBV3-1/TRBV3-2	TRBJ1-6	-	CASSPQLGSPLHF	TGTGCCAGCAGCCCCCAATTAGGATCACCCCTCCACTTT
TRBD2	TRBV14	TRBJ2-5	-	CASSPGTLAGETQYF	TGTGCCAGCAGCCCAGGGACACTAGCGGGAGAGACCCAGTACTTC
TRBD1	TRBV27	TRBJ1-2	-	CASSQRTGYGYTF	TGTGCCAGCAGTCAAAGGACAGGGTATGGCTACACCTTC
-	TRBV6-2/TRBV6-3	TRBJ1-1	-	CASSRPEGRWLRTEAFF	TGTGCCAGCAGTCGTCCCGAAGGGAGGTGGTTGCGCACTGAAGCTTTCTTT
-	TRBV2	TRBJ1-5	-	CASSEGAGVLQPQHF	TGTGCCAGCAGTGAAGGGGCGGGGGTTCTTCAGCCCCAGCATTTT
TRBD1	TRBV10-3	TRBJ1-1	-	CAISQGVNTEAFF	TGTGCCATCAGTCAGGGGGTGAACACTGAAGCTTTCTTT
TRBD2	TRBV7-9	TRBJ2-1	-	CASSQAGLVRGSIEQFF	TGTGCCAGCAGCCAAGCGGGGCTAGTCCGGGGATCGATCGAGCAGTTCTTC
TRBD1	TRBV28	TRBJ1-6	-	CASTPTGGHSPLHF	TGTGCCAGCACCCCCACAGGGGGCCATTCACCCCTCCACTTT
-	TRBV19	TRBJ1-6	-	CASTASNNSPLHF	TGTGCCAGTACGGCCAGCAACAATTCACCCCTCCACTTT
TRBD1	TRBV7-2	TRBJ2-3	few	CASSGRTGGGTDTQYF	TGTGCCAGCAGCGGTCGGACAGGAGGAGGCACAGATACGCAGTATTTT
-	TRBV5-6	TRBJ2-5	-	CASSLETQYF	TGTGCCAGCAGCTTGGAGACCCAGTACTTC
TRBD2	TRBV7-2	TRBJ2-2	-	CASSLVVAGVSGELFF	TGTGCCAGCAGCTTAGTAGTAGCGGGAGTGAGCGGGGAGCTGTTTTTT
-	TRBV14	TRBJ2-7	-	CASSQGAGQGYEQYF	TGTGCCAGCAGCCAAGGGGCGGGGCAGGGCTACGAGCAGTACTTC
-	TRBV10-3	TRBJ2-3	-	CAISEGVFTDTQYF	TGTGCCATCAGTGAAGGGGTATTCACAGATACGCAGTATTTT
TRBD1	TRBV2	TRBJ1-5	few	CASSTRQGSGNQPQHF	TGTGCCAGCAGTACTCGACAGGGGTCGGGCAATCAGCCCCAGCATTTT
-	TRBV27	TRBJ2-3	-	CASSLMASRGVDTQYF	TGTGCCAGCAGTTTAATGGCCTCCAGAGGGGTAGATACGCAGTATTTT
-	TRBV28	TRBJ1-2	once	CASSLPGPSPPFSNYGYTF	TGTGCCAGCAGCCTCCCAGGACCCAGCCCTCCTTTCTCTAACTATGGCTACACCTTC
TRBD1	TRBV7-2	TRBJ2-7	-	CASSSHRGGYEQYF	TGTGCCAGCAGCTCCCACAGGGGTGGATACGAGCAGTACTTC
-	TRBV10-3	TRBJ2-1	-	CAISARLEPAEQFF	TGTGCCATCAGTGCCCGTTTGGAGCCGGCTGAGCAGTTCTTC
-	TRBV6-6	TRBJ1-1	-	CASSRKKPGLSNTEAFF	TGTGCCAGCAGTCGAAAAAAGCCGGGACTGTCGAACACTGAAGCTTTCTTT
-	TRBV4-2	TRBJ1-4	-	CASSLYRDEKLFF	TGTGCCAGCAGCCTGTACAGGGACGAAAAACTGTTTTTT
TRBD1	TRBV6-2/TRBV6-3	TRBJ2-3	-	CASSPGTGVGTDTQYF	TGTGCCAGCAGTCCGGGGACAGGGGTAGGCACAGATACGCAGTATTTT
-	TRBV3-1/TRBV3-2	TRBJ2-1	-	CASSRQGGDEQFF	TGTGCCAGCAGCCGCCAGGGAGGCGATGAGCAGTTCTTC
TRBD2	TRBV27	TRBJ2-1	-	CASSTTSGSYNEQFF	TGTGCCAGCAGTACGACTAGCGGGAGTTACAATGAGCAGTTCTTC
-	TRBV6-6	TRBJ1-3	-	CASSRTVLFLDSGNTIYF	TGTGCCAGCAGTCGGACAGTTTTATTCCTGGACTCTGGAAACACCATATATTTT
TRBD2	TRBV27	TRBJ2-5	-	CASSPLLPGAGEAQYF	TGTGCCAGCAGTCCACTCCTCCCGGGAGCGGGGGAGGCCCAGTACTTC
TRBD2	TRBV20-1	TRBJ2-7	-	CSASQRTSGSQTYEQYF	TGCAGTGCTAGTCAGCGGACTAGCGGGAGCCAAACCTACGAGCAGTACTTC
-	TRBV27	TRBJ2-2	-	CASRWGAETGELFF	TGTGCCAGCAGATGGGGAGCCGAGACCGGGGAGCTGTTTTTT
TRBD1	TRBV6-5	TRBJ2-7	-	CASSPGTGYYEQYF	TGTGCCAGCAGTCCCGGGACAGGTTACTACGAGCAGTACTTC
-	TRBV18	TRBJ1-3	-	CASSPPNLDWRLSGNTIYF	TGTGCCAGCTCACCACCGAATCTAGATTGGAGACTCTCTGGAAACACCATATATTTT
TRBD1	TRBV28	TRBJ2-7	-	CASSPTHRGREQYF	TGTGCCAGCAGTCCGACTCACAGGGGGCGGGAGCAGTACTTC
TRBD2	TRBV3-1/TRBV3-2	TRBJ2-1	-	CASSQDGREGNEQFF	TGTGCCAGCAGCCAAGATGGCCGGGAGGGCAATGAGCAGTTCTTC